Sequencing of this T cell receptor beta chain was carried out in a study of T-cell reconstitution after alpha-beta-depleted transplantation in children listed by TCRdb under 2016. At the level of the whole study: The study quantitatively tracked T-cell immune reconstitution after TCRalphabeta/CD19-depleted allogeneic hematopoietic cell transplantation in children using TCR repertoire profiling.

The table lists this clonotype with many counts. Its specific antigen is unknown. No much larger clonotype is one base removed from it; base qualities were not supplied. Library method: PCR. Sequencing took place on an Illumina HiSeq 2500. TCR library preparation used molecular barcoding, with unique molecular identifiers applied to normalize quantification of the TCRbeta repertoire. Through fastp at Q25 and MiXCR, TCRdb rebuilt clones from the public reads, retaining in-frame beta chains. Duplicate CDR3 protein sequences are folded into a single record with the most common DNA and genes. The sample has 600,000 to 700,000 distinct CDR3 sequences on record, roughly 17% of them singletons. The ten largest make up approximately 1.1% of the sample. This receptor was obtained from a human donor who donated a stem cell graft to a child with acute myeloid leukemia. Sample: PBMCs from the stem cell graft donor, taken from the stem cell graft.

The DNA sequence reads TGTGCCAGCAGTTACTCGAGAATCTCCGTGGACAGGGAGACTGAAGCTTTCTTT. Its translation is CASSYSRISVDRETEAFF. This chain joins TRBV6-5 to TRBJ1-1, with 8 middle bases fitting TRBD1. Compared with germline, V lacks 0 bases and J lacks 5 bases; bases without a gene match: 14. The CDR3, cysteine through phenylalanine, is 18 amino acids long. Left in the record is the CDR3 DNA by itself, 54 bases read in frame from the first base. In the germline V gene, CDR1 corresponds to MNHEY and CDR2 to SVGAGI.